The 2 T cell receptor beta chains reported below all come from one sample, sequenced in a study of response to subunit inactivated influenza vaccine. One entry per CDR3 protein results from TCRdb running MiXCR on the RT-PCR reads. Of around 850,000 distinct CDR3 sequences listed, 15% to 20% were seen once; the top ten hold around 9.9%. The specimen comprised PBMCs from blood, sampled less than 6 days after vaccination. These receptors were taken from a man in his forties or fifties who received an inactivated influenza vaccine.

J is TRBJ1-2 and V is TRBV12-3 or TRBV12-4; 12 bases match TRBD1. The CDR3 covers 15 residues. V gave up 5 bases and J gave up 3 bases; unmatched junction bases: 4. The CDR3 loop is CASSPGTGGDYGYTF. CDR3 sequence (DNA): TGTGCCAGCAGTCCCGGGACAGGGGGCGACTATGGCTACACCTTC.

The sample holds a few counts of this clonotype. The CDR3 nucleotides are TGCAGTGCTAGAGAGTTTAGGTTAATGGGCAATCAGCCCCAGCATTTT. It yields the protein CSAREFRLMGNQPQHF. The V gene is TRBV20-1, the J gene TRBJ1-5; D not certain. CDR1 is DFQATT and CDR2 is SNEGSKA in the germline V gene (reference sequence). V was cut by 0 bases and J by 2 bases, with 14 bases left in between. The length of the CDR3 is 16 residues.